These 30 T cell receptor beta chains came from one sample sequenced in a study of blood T cell repertoires in COVID-19. Profiling relied on immunoSEQ multiplex PCR, and the TCRdb table lists in-frame clones only, not all of them. Of about 300,000 clones in the sample, 89% are singletons; the top ten hold 1.7%. The sample was PBMCs or T cells enriched from blood (not recorded which). The receptor set was obtained from a woman aged 40-49 years who had recovered from COVID-19.

The chain is built from TRBV7-2 and TRBJ1-1; a possible D gene is TRBD1 (5 bases). Germline lookup yields CDR1 SGHTA and CDR2 FQGNSA. Trimming left V 1 base short and J 3 bases short, with 6 bases between. The CDR3 sequence is 13 residues long. CDR3 DNA sequence: TGTGCCAGCAGCTTAGTGACAGACACTGAAGCTTTCTTT. This sequence encodes CASSLVTDTEAFF. The full variable domain, its missing parts supplied by reference TRBV7-2 and TRBJ1-1, is GAGVSQSPSNKVTEKGKDVELRCDPISGHTALYWYRQSLGQGLEFLIYFQGNSAPDKSGLPSDRFSAERTGGSVSTLTIQRTQQEDSAVYLCASSLVTDTEAFFGQGTRLTVV.

The rearrangement joins TRBV2 to TRBJ1-6; no clear D gene. V lost 5 bases, J lost 0 bases, and 8 bases lay in between. Germline values: CDR1 SNHLY, CDR2 FYNNEI. This CDR3 region has 15 residues. The CDR3 DNA sequence: TGTGCCAGCAGTTACAGTAGCTCCTATAATTCACCCCTCCACTTT. Its protein is CASSYSSSYNSPLHF.

This clone was counted between two and nine times. The chain recombines TRBV7-9 with TRBJ1-2; 7 positions match TRBD1. Per germline, CDR1 SEHNR and CDR2 FQNEAQ (reference sequence). The V and J ends lost 1 base and 3 bases, in that order; junction bases with no gene match: 2. The CDR3 is 14 amino acids. CDR3 nucleotide sequence: TGTGCCAGCAGCTTAGGGGACAGCCACTATGGCTACACCTTC. Protein sequence: CASSLGDSHYGYTF.

Here the CDR3 DNA reads TGTGCCAGCAGCCCGCAGGGGCTAAGCTATGGCTACACCTTC. Protein sequence: CASSPQGLSYGYTF. The chain employs TRBV7-2 and TRBJ1-2, with a tentative D call TRBD1 (6 bases). The CDR3 runs 14 residues. Germline lookup yields CDR1 SGHTA and CDR2 FQGNSA. The ends were cut back, 5 bases at V and 4 bases at J, with 14 bases in the middle.

The V call is TRBV27, the J call TRBJ1-4; no definite D call. Germline V gene sequence: CDR1 MNHEY, CDR2 SMNVEV (reference sequence). The CDR3 is made up of 15 amino acids. The ends were cut back, 0 bases at V and 1 base at J, with 6 bases in the middle. CDR3 sequence reads: CASSLSGVTNEKLFF. The DNA of the CDR3 is TGTGCCAGCAGTTTATCAGGAGTAACTAATGAAAAACTGTTTTTT.

This rearrangement joins TRBV7-9 to TRBJ2-5; 7 bases are shared with TRBD2. The CDR3 has 14 amino acids. Germline V gene lookup returns CDR1 SEHNR and CDR2 FQNEAQ (reference sequence). Trimming cost V 2 bases and J 2 bases; bases outside gene matches: 2. In nucleotides, the CDR3 is TGTGCCAGCAGCTTATTGGGACTACAAGAGACCCAGTACTTC. This gives the protein CASSLLGLQETQYF.

The rearrangement uses TRBV5-1 and TRBJ2-1; weak D call: TRBD2 (5 bases). The CDR3 has 16 amino acids. Germline CDR1 is SGHRS and CDR2 is YFSETQ. The V end was cut by 4 bases, the J end by 7 bases, with 21 bases between. DNA for the CDR3: TGCGCCAGCAGCCCGGGGATGGGTTTTTCCGAAAATGAGCAGTTCTTC. Amino acids: CASSPGMGFSENEQFF.

J is TRBJ2-5 and V is TRBV2; 9 bases fit TRBD2. Germline loops: CDR1 SNHLY, CDR2 FYNNEI. V gave up 3 bases and J gave up 5 bases; unmatched junction bases: 4. This CDR3 is 14 amino acids long. The CDR3 DNA is TGTGCCAGCAGTGATTTGCGGGGGGGGGAGACCCAGTACTTC. Its protein product is CASSDLRGGETQYF.

The CDR3 here is CASSYSGGRRSYGYTF. The CDR3 DNA reads as TGTGCCAGCAGTTACTCCGGGGGGCGCCGATCCTATGGCTACACCTTC. The V and J genes are TRBV6-5 and TRBJ1-2, with a tentative D call TRBD1 (6 bases). V was cut by 0 bases and J by 4 bases, with 15 bases left in between. The CDR3 length is 16 residues. Germline CDR1 is MNHEY and CDR2 is SVGAGI.

This chain uses TRBV7-2 with TRBJ1-2; TRBD1 matches at 7 bases. Germline V CDR1 and CDR2: SGHTA, FQGNSA. Trimming cost V 5 bases and J 4 bases; bases outside gene matches: 10. The CDR3 length is 15 residues. The CDR3 bases are TGTGCCAGCAGCCCTCGGACAGGAGACTCCTATGGCTACACCTTC. Protein: CASSPRTGDSYGYTF.

The chain uses TRBV6-1 and TRBJ1-1; the match to TRBD1 covers 7 bases. V lost 3 bases and J lost 1; bases outside the gene matches: 2. CDR1 is MNHNS, CDR2 SASEGT, per germline. CDR3 size: 14 residues. The CDR3 bases are TGTGCCAGCAGTGAGAGACAGGGGAACACTGAAGCTTTCTTT. Translation gives CASSERQGNTEAFF.

This clone was recorded only once. J is TRBJ2-5 and V is TRBV2; 7 bases line up with TRBD1. Germline loops: CDR1 SNHLY, CDR2 FYNNEI. This CDR3 spans 14 amino acids. V trimming: 4 bases; J trimming: 4 bases; junction bases outside the gene matches: 6. CDR3 region: CASSGLGTAETQYF. CDR3 in DNA: TGTGCCAGCAGTGGGCTTGGGACAGCAGAGACCCAGTACTTC.

This clone was observed a single time. The gene calls are TRBV29-1 and TRBJ1-5, with a weak D call TRBD1 (5 bases). V was pared by 4 bases and J by 0 bases, with 13 bases between. This CDR3 has 15 residues. Germline-derived CDR1 and CDR2 are SQVTM and ANQGSEA. The CDR3 DNA sequence: TGCAGCGTTGTCGTGGGGCTCTATAGCAATCAGCCCCAGCATTTT. This translates into CSVVVGLYSNQPQHF.

This chain links TRBV3-1 (or the pseudogene TRBV3-2) with TRBJ1-6; TRBD1 matches 7 bases. V shed 2 bases, J shed 6 bases, and the junction held 10 bases outside the gene matches. The CDR3 consists of 17 residues. CDR1 and CDR2 (germline): LGHDT, YNNKEL (reference sequence). The CDR3 DNA follows: TGTGCCAGCAGCCAATCAACGGGACAGACTACTAATTCACCCCTCCACTTT. Its translation: CASSQSTGQTTNSPLHF.

This chain connects TRBV9 to TRBJ2-3; the D gene is possibly TRBD2 (6 bases). Trimming took off 6 bases at V and 0 bases at J, with 14 bases between the two ends. CDR1 is SGDLS and CDR2 is YYNGEE in the germline V gene. This CDR3 comprises 15 residues. This chain's CDR3 is CASNLVAGSTDTQYF. Written as DNA, the CDR3 is TGTGCCAGCAACCTCGTGGCGGGGAGCACAGATACGCAGTATTTT.

The chain is built from TRBV4-3 and TRBJ1-2, with TRBD1 identical over 11 bases. The CDR3 has 13 residues. Trimming took 4 bases from V and 6 from J; bases not matched to a gene: 1. Germline loops: CDR1 LGHNA, CDR2 YSLEER. The CDR3 DNA reads TGCGCCAGCAGCCGGACAGGGGGCGATGGCTACACCTTC. The encoded protein is CASSRTGGDGYTF.

V gene TRBV18 combines with J gene TRBJ1-2; 7 nucleotides align to TRBD1. The CDR3 totals 14 residues. Germline V gives CDR1 KGHSH, CDR2 LQKENI. After removal of 3 bases from V and 8 bases from J, the junction contained 9 bases not matched to a gene. As DNA, the CDR3 is TGTGCCAGCTCACCTACGACAGGGATAGAAGGCTACACCTTC. It specifies CASSPTTGIEGYTF.

The chain links TRBV5-4 to TRBJ2-2, with 16 positions matching TRBD2. Germline V CDR1 and CDR2: SGHNT, YYREEE (reference sequence). V was pared by 2 bases and J by 6 bases, with 4 bases of the junction left unmatched. CDR3 length: 17 residues. The CDR3 is CASSFGTSGRASGELFF. In DNA, the CDR3 is TGTGCCAGCAGCTTTGGGACTAGCGGGAGGGCCTCCGGGGAGCTGTTTTTT.

The chain couples TRBV5-1 to TRBJ2-2; D is perhaps TRBD1 (5 bases). Trimming shortened V by 5 bases and J by 2 bases, and 10 bases separated the two germline ends. Germline V gene lookup returns CDR1 SGHRS and CDR2 YFSETQ. The CDR3 sequence is 14 residues long. CDR3 nucleotide sequence: TGCGCCAGCAGACAACAGGTTAACACCGGGGAGCTGTTTTTT. Its translation: CASRQQVNTGELFF.

V gene TRBV5-5 combines with J gene TRBJ1-6, with 7 positions matching TRBD1. J gave up 7 bases and V 1 base, and 8 bases lay outside the gene matches. The CDR3 totals 16 residues. Germline V gene data show CDR1 as SGHKS and CDR2 as YYEKEE (reference sequence). The chain's CDR3 is CASSLRPGQQNSPLHF. DNA for the CDR3: TGTGCCAGCAGCTTGAGACCGGGACAGCAGAATTCACCCCTCCACTTT.

J is TRBJ1-5 and V is TRBV19; 7 nucleotides line up with TRBD1. Germline CDR1 and CDR2: LNHDA and SQIVND (reference sequence). This CDR3 contains 14 residues. The trim removed 3 bases at V and 6 bases at J, leaving 5 bases unmatched. The CDR3 DNA sequence: TGTGCCAGTAGTATTCAAGGGGGCGGTCAGCCCCAGCATTTT. It encodes CASSIQGGGQPQHF.

The table lists this clone with a count of one. V usage is TRBV5-5 and J usage is TRBJ1-6; 8 nucleotides line up with TRBD1. Germline assignment: CDR1 SGHKS and CDR2 YYEKEE (reference sequence). CDR3 size: 15 residues. J lost 7 bases, V lost 4 bases, and 7 bases had no gene match. In nucleotides, the CDR3 is TGTGCCAGCAGCGCGTCACAGGGGGAAAATTCACCCCTCCACTTT. Its translation: CASSASQGENSPLHF.

The V gene is TRBV9, the J gene TRBJ1-1, with a tentative D call TRBD1 (5 bases). CDR1 and CDR2 (germline): SGDLS, YYNGEE. V shed 3 bases and J shed 3 bases, with 12 bases lying between them. CDR3 length: 14 amino acids. The CDR3 reads CASSARAGHTEAFF. CDR3 bases: TGTGCCAGCAGCGCCCGCGCAGGGCACACTGAAGCTTTCTTT.

V and J are TRBV4-2 and TRBJ2-3; 12 positions agree with TRBD2. The germline V gene has CDR1 LGHNA and CDR2 YNFKEQ. The CDR3 runs to 16 residues. Trimming cost V 0 bases and J 6 bases; bases outside gene matches: 4. The CDR3 region is CASSQEVGTSGDTQYF. The DNA for the CDR3 is TGTGCCAGCAGCCAAGAGGTCGGGACTAGCGGGGATACGCAGTATTTT.

J is TRBJ2-1 and V is TRBV30, with TRBD2 identical over 9 bases. The ends lost 0 bases at V and 4 bases at J; junction bases unmatched: 4. The CDR3 contains 15 residues. Germline CDR1 reads GTSNPN; CDR2 reads SVGIG (reference sequence). CDR3 sequence reads: CAWSVSSGTYNEQFF. In DNA, the CDR3 is TGTGCCTGGAGTGTTTCTAGCGGGACATACAATGAGCAGTTCTTC.

The rearrangement links TRBV7-9 to TRBJ2-2; 9 positions agree with TRBD2. The CDR3 has 17 residues. Germline V lookup: CDR1 SEHNR, CDR2 FQNEAQ (reference sequence). Trimming at V came to 2 bases and at J to 4 bases, leaving 8 bases not matched to a gene. CDR3 DNA sequence: TGTGCCAGCAGCTTACCCCCTAGCGGGGTGGGCACCGGGGAGCTGTTTTTT. Translation: CASSLPPSGVGTGELFF.

The CDR3 here is CASRVQTGNEQFF. As DNA, the CDR3 is TGCGCCAGCCGAGTACAGACAGGCAATGAGCAGTTCTTC. V gene TRBV5-1 combines with J gene TRBJ2-1, with D perhaps TRBD1 (6 bases). The CDR3 contains 13 residues. Trimming left V 7 bases short and J 6 bases short, with 14 bases between. CDR1 and CDR2 from the germline V gene are SGHRS and YFSETQ.

J is TRBJ1-1 and V is TRBV9; a possible D gene is TRBD1 (6 bases). V was pared by 4 bases and J by 1 base, with 17 bases between. Germline CDR1 is SGDLS and CDR2 is YYNGEE. CDR3 size: 16 residues. Here the CDR3 reads CASSPSGGLTNTEAFF. The CDR3 nucleotides read TGTGCCAGCAGCCCCTCCGGGGGGCTAACGAACACTGAAGCTTTCTTT.

This chain links TRBV5-1 with TRBJ2-3, with 10 bases that match TRBD2. Trimming cost V 3 bases and J 3 bases; bases outside gene matches: 13. The CDR3 is 18 residues long. CDR1 and CDR2 from the germline V gene are SGHRS and YFSETQ. The CDR3 region has the DNA TGCGCCAGCAGCTGGACGATAGCTAGCGGGAGTTTTACAGATACGCAGTATTTT. Translation: CASSWTIASGSFTDTQYF.

The chain carries TRBV5-1 and TRBJ2-2; 10 nucleotides match TRBD2. From germline, CDR1 is SGHRS and CDR2 YFSETQ. With 0 bases clipped from V and 5 bases from J, the junction kept 7 bases outside the gene matches. There are 17 residues in the CDR3. This CDR3 is CASSLGPTSGQTGELFF. DNA of the CDR3: TGCGCCAGCAGCTTGGGTCCGACTAGCGGGCAGACCGGGGAGCTGTTTTTT.